Detailed here is one TCR beta chain. This receptor's antigen is unknown. Per-nucleotide qualities are absent, and no much larger clonotype sits a single base away. As encoded in the germline V gene, CDR1 is SGHTA while CDR2 is FQGNSA. V is reduced by 5 bases and J by 3 bases, leaving a spacing of 14 bases between them. The cysteine opens and the phenylalanine closes a CDR3 of 15 amino acids. The CDR3 DNA has 45 bases and is translated from base 1. The entire amount of isolated RNA was reverse transcribed using the High Capacity cDNA Reverse Transcription Kit, so the sequenced TCRB transcripts were expressed ones. Deep immunoSEQ sequencing was performed on naive, central memory and regulatory T cell samples, with an average of roughly 3.6 million total reads per sample. Sorted cells were lysed in RLT buffer and RNA was extracted with DNase-treated RNeasy Micro or Mini kits, depending on cell number. Each cell subset was processed on its own to prevent cross-contamination, while patient and healthy donor samples were processed together. The immunoSEQ multiplex PCR was used to amplify TCRB sequences from cDNA, yielding 87-bp fragments that span the CDR3 region. Sequencing of the amplicons was done on the Illumina HiSeq platform. Per the source publication's procedure: Synthetic template baselines were used to correct PCR bias computationally, reads within Hamming distance 2 were collapsed, and singletons that could not be merged were discarded. Reads were aligned to IMGT to assign V, D and J genes, CDR3 length, and insertions or deletions at six rearrangement sites. Within each subset, clonotype counts were normalized to sorted cell number, after which true diversity and Gini coefficients were computed with the tcR R package. The overlap coefficient, calculated on TCRB nucleotide sequences, was used to quantify repertoire sharing. Out-of-frame TCRB sequences from naive cells were analyzed to stand in for the pre-selection repertoire. As stored in TCRdb, this immuneACCESS dataset retains in-frame rearrangements with V and J assigned. A fraction of the clones does not appear; measured against another copy, unresolved V genes explain less than half of the discrepancy, and the remainder lacks a known reason. That table furnishes V, J and clone size, whereas the DNA furnished D and trimming. The sample table contains about 640,000 clones; only one count was recorded for 9.5% to 15% of them. Around 0.12% of the sample goes to the ten largest clones.

The data derive from a study of beta chain features in type 1 diabetes (dated by TCRdb to 2016 to 2018). For the study in its entirety: No differences in mean age, gender distribution, total cell number or subset yield were found between patients and healthy donors. Across all samples, 107,917,701 sorted cells were examined, and cell number per subset correlated strongly with RNA yield. In the study, recently diagnosed type 1 diabetes patients and matched healthy donors were compared on the TCRB repertoires of their sorted circulating CD4+ T cell subsets. Regulatory and stem cell-like memory subsets were isolated from only 8 patients and roughly eight healthy donors, whereas naive and central memory subsets came from all 30 or so donors.

General conclusions and limits of the study: At VDJ recombination sites, patients with type 1 diabetes made fewer insertions and deleted more nucleotides, a pattern implying thymic rearrangement abnormalities. Naive, central memory and regulatory TCRB repertoires appeared more similar among patients than among healthy donors. Shorter templates might have been favored by PCR, but patient and control samples were amplified and corrected together, so both groups would have been affected equally by any skew. Because the HLA sub-analyses included only small numbers of individuals, any influence of HLA type on TCRB rearrangement was left unresolved. A moderate but significant shortening of TCRB CDR3 length was observed in type 1 diabetes patients in all four CD4+ subsets. Sequencing cDNA rather than genomic DNA could over-represent highly expressing activated cells, although activation and CD3 levels did not differ between groups.

A single peripheral blood draw of approximately 0.11 L on average was collected from each donor into heparinised tubes. A BD FACSAria II and a panel including CD45RO, CCR7, CD25, CD127, CD95 and CD27 were used to sort naive, central memory, regulatory and stem cell-like memory CD4+ T cells. Every sorted population had a purity above 95%. PBMCs were separated immediately by Lymphoprep density gradient centrifugation and were stained directly, without being cultured. To minimize batch effects, samples were stained and sorted in pairs, one healthy donor with one patient per experiment. The V and J genes are TRBV7-2 and TRBJ2-1, with TRBD2 perhaps the D gene, on 7 matching bases. The sequenced material came from naive CD4+ T cells from blood. The sample's cell subset or site label, decoded: true naive CD4+ T cells. The origin of this receptor is a man younger than 45 with type 1 diabetes. The nucleotide sequence is TGTGCCAGCAGCGGGTGGGGAGGGGGCTACAATGAGCAGTTCTTC. Translated, this gives CASSGWGGGYNEQFF.